The T cell receptor beta chain described here comes from a study of blood T cells in healthy people across ages. For the study at large: Per every two T cells, about one barcoded beta molecule was captured by template switching. Study-level results: CMV status of donors was unknown, possibly confounding expanded clonotype changes. Long-lived donors exceeded aged donors in naive CD4+ cells and diversity.

Trimming stripped 6 bases from V and 4 bases from J, with 10 bases between. The V gene's germline CDR1 is LNHDA and CDR2 SQIVND (reference sequence). The CDR3 is 13 amino acids. Primed by a sample-barcoded 5' primer and a J-beta primer mix, a second PCR proceeded for about 6 to 11 cycles. TCRdb re-analysed the 5' RACE reads in MiXCR, keeping a single row per CDR3 protein. The sample yields some 860,000 distinct CDR3 sequences, roughly three fifths seen once. This clonotype was counted a single time. Its antigen remains unidentified. The source material was blood. The genes are TRBV19 and TRBJ2-1; D is unclear. The source is a man aged 35 to 55 in good health. CDR3 sequence (DNA): TGTGCCAGTAGCGGGTCACGTTACAATGAGCAGTTCTTC. Its translation: CASSGSRYNEQFF.